This is a list of T cell receptor beta chains from one sample in a study of response to subunit inactivated influenza vaccine. TCRdb reprocessed the RT-PCR reads with MiXCR, giving one entry per CDR3 protein. In the table there are around 540,000 distinct CDR3 sequences, 12% of which are singletons. The sequences come from PBMCs from blood, collected on the day of vaccination. The receptors shown here come from a man aged 45-65 years who received an inactivated influenza vaccine. Each CDR3 is given with its conserved first and last residue. The D gene is left open where the match is weak. Rows may omit the clone size; those that give it use once, few, many or a size class.

size: few
D: .
V: TRBV5-1
J: TRBJ1-4
DNA: TGCGCCAGCAGCCTACAGGGAATGGGAACTAATGAAAAACTGTTTTTT
CDR3: CASSLQGMGTNEKLFF

size: few
D: .
V: TRBV7-2
J: TRBJ2-7
DNA: TGTGCCAGCAGCTTATCTGGGGGAGAGGGCTCCTACGAGCAGTACTTC
CDR3: CASSLSGGEGSYEQYF

size: many
D: .
V: TRBV5-5
J: TRBJ2-2
DNA: TGTGCCAGCAGCTTTTTCCCTGGAGGACAATCGGCCGGGGAGCTGTTTTTT
CDR3: CASSFFPGGQSAGELFF

size: .
D: .
V: TRBV2
J: TRBJ2-3
DNA: TGTGCCAGCAGTGGGGTCCACACAGATACGCAGTATTTT
CDR3: CASSGVHTDTQYF

size: few
D: .
V: TRBV4-1
J: TRBJ1-5
DNA: TGCGCCAGCAGCCAAGCCTGGGGAGGAAATCAGCCCCAGCATTTT
CDR3: CASSQAWGGNQPQHF

size: few
D: TRBD2
V: TRBV4-3
J: TRBJ2-2
DNA: TGCGCCAGCAGCCAAGAAGGGAGCGGGGGGGGAAACACCGGGGAGCTGTTTTTT
CDR3: CASSQEGSGGGNTGELFF

size: many
D: TRBD2
V: TRBV5-1
J: TRBJ2-7
DNA: TGCGCCAGCAGCTTGGTCCCGGGACTAGCGGGCTCCTACGAGCAGTACTTC
CDR3: CASSLVPGLAGSYEQYF

size: many
D: TRBD2
V: TRBV10-3
J: TRBJ2-3
DNA: TGTGCCATCAGTGGGGAGACTAGCGGGAACACAGATACGCAGTATTTT
CDR3: CAISGETSGNTDTQYF

size: .
D: TRBD1
V: TRBV4-2
J: TRBJ1-2
DNA: TGTGCCAGCAGCCAAGACCCAGGGGGAGGATATGGCTACACCTTC
CDR3: CASSQDPGGGYGYTF

size: .
D: .
V: TRBV5-1
J: TRBJ1-2
DNA: TGCGCCAGCACCCTTCAGGGCGCAGGCTATGGCTACACCTTC
CDR3: CASTLQGAGYGYTF

size: few
D: .
V: TRBV20-1
J: TRBJ2-5
DNA: TGCAGTGCTAGAGAGTACAATACCCTGAAGACCCAGTACTTC
CDR3: CSAREYNTLKTQYF

size: .
D: .
V: TRBV5-1
J: TRBJ2-3
DNA: TGCGCCAGCAGCCCCCGGGGAGGGGGAGATACGCAGTATTTT
CDR3: CASSPRGGGDTQYF

size: .
D: .
V: TRBV6-5
J: TRBJ2-1
DNA: TGTGCCAGCATTCTACGCGAACGGCTGTTGAGCTCCTACAATGAGCAGTTCTTC
CDR3: CASILRERLLSSYNEQFF

size: .
D: TRBD1
V: TRBV5-1
J: TRBJ1-6
DNA: TGCGCCAGCAGCTTGGCGCCCGGGACAGGGGGAAATTCACCCCTCCACTTT
CDR3: CASSLAPGTGGNSPLHF

size: few
D: .
V: TRBV7-3
J: TRBJ2-6
DNA: TGTGCCAGCAGCTTAACGGGGGGGCACTCTGGGGCCAACGTCCTGACTTTC
CDR3: CASSLTGGHSGANVLTF

size: few
D: .
V: TRBV27
J: TRBJ2-2
DNA: TGTGCCAGCAGTTTTTCCCTGAACACCGGGGAGCTGTTTTTT
CDR3: CASSFSLNTGELFF

size: .
D: TRBD2
V: TRBV2
J: TRBJ2-1
DNA: TGTGCCAGCAGGGATGGACTAGACAATGAGCAGTTCTTC
CDR3: CASRDGLDNEQFF